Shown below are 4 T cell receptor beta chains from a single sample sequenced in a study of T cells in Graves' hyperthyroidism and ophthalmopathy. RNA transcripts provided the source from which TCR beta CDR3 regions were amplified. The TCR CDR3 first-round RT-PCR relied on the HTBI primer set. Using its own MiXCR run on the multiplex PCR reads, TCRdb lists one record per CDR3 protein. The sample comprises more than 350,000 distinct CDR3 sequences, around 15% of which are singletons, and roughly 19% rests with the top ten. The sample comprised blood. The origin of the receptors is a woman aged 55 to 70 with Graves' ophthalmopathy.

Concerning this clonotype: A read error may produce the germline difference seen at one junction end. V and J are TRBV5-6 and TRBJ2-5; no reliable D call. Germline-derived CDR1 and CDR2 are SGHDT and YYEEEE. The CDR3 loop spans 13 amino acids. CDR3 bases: TGTGCCAGCATGGGTTGGCCCCAAGAGACCCGGTACTTC. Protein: CASMGWPQETRYF.

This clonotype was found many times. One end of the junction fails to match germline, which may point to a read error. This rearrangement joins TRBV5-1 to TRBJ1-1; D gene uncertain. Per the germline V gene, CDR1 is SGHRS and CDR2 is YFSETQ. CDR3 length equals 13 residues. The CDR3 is CASSLAGNTEAFF. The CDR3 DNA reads TGTGCCAGCTCACTAGCAGGGAACACTGAAGCTTTCTTT.

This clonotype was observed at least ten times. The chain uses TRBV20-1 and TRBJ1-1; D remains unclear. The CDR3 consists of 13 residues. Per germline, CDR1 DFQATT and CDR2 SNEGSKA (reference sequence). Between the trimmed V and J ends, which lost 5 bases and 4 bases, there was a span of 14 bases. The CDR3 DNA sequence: TGCAGTGCTCACCGGGGAGCCCTCACTGAAGCTTTCTTT. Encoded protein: CSAHRGALTEAFF.

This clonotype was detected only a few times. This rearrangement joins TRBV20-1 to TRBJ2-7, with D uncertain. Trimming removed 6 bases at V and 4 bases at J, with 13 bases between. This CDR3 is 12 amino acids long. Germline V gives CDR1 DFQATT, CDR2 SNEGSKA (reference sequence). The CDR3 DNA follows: TGCAGTGCCCGGACGGTCGGTTACGAGCAGTACTTC. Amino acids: CSARTVGYEQYF.